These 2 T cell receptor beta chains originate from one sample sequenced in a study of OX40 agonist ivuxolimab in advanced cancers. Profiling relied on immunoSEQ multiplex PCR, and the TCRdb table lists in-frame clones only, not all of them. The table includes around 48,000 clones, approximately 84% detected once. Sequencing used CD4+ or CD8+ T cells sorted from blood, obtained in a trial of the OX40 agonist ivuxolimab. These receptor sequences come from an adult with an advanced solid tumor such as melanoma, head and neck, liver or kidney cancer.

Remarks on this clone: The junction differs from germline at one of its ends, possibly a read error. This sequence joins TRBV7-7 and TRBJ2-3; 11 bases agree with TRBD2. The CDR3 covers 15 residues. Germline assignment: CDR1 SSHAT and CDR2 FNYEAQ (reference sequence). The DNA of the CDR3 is TGTGCTAGCAGCATAGCGGGAGGGCCGGGAGATACGCAGTATTTT. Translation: CASSIAGGPGDTQYF.

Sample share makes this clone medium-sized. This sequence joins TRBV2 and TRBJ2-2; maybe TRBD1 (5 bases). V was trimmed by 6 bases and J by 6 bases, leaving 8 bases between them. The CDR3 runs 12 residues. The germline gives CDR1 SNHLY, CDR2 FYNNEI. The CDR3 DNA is TGTGCCAGCAGCAGGGATTCCGGGGAGCTGTTTTTT. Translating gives CASSRDSGELFF.